This T cell receptor beta chain appears in the sequencing data of a study of shared T cell receptors in the human thymus. Profiled with immunoSEQ multiplex PCR; TCRdb holds only in-frame clones, not every one. Of approximately 760,000 clones detected, approximately 85% appear once; the ten largest clones hold over 0.008%. Trimming took off 7 bases at V and 5 bases at J, with 17 bases between the two ends. The CDR3 has 14 residues. Germline V gene data show CDR1 as MGHDK and CDR2 as SYGVNS. A further study also used this sample, focusing on human thymus T cells. From that study: Donors were healthy Finnish infants having corrective surgery for congenital heart defects.

This TCR was recovered from a girl under three years old with a congenital heart defect. The chain uses TRBV25-1 and TRBJ1-2; no clear D gene. Specimen: thymocytes. The CDR3 bases are TGTGCCAGCACCCATCACCTGGGAGAGTATGGCTACACCTTC. Encoded protein: CASTHHLGEYGYTF.